This T cell receptor (beta chain) was captured by sequencing in a study of cytomegalovirus exposure and HLA in healthy donors. General study findings and limits: A cluster of highly shared sequence variants was likely a sequencing artifact. It was only CMV serostatus that was available as immune exposure information. Analyzed later, most CMV-associated TCR beta chains appeared HLA-restricted.

As to this clone: Antigen specificity is unknown.

PCR involved 60 Vbeta and 13 Jbeta primers. Using immunoSEQ multiplex PCR, the repertoire was profiled, and TCRdb retains in-frame clones only, with some absent. The listing records 190,000 or so clones. The CDR3 spans 14 residues. V shed 2 bases and J shed 3 bases, with 11 bases lying between them. Germline V gene sequence: CDR1 MRHNA, CDR2 SNTAGT. Sequencing was done on a sample of PBMCs. This clonotype originated in a boy younger than 18 in good health and CMV-seronegative. The chain joins TRBV6-4 to TRBJ2-7; the D gene is possibly TRBD1 (6 bases). The CDR3 coding sequence is TGTGCCAGCAGTGACCCGGGACAAATCTACGAGCAGTACTTC. Protein product: CASSDPGQIYEQYF.